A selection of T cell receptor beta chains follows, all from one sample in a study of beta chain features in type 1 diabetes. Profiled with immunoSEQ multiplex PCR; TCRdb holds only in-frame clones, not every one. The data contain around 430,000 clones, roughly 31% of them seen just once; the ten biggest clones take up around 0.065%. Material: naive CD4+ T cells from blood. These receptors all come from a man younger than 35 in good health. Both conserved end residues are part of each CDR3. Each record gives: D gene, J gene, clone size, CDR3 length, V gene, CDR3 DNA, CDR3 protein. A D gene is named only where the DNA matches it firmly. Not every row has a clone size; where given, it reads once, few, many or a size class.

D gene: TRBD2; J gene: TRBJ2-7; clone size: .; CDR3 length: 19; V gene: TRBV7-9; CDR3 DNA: TGTGCCAGCAGCCCCGTGGGCAGGTTACAGCGGGAGGGCCCCTACGAGCAGTACTTC; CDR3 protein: CASSPVGRLQREGPYEQYF
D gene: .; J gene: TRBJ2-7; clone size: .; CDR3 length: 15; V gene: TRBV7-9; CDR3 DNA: TGTGCCAGCAGCTTAGTCCGGGGGCGGTCCTACGAGCAGTACTTC; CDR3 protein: CASSLVRGRSYEQYF
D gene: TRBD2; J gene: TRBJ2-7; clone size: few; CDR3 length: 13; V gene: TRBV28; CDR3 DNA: TGTGCCAGCAGCTTACGACTAGCTCGCGAGCAGTACTTC; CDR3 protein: CASSLRLAREQYF
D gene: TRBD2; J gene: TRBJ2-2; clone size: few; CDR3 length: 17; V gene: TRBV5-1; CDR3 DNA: TGCGCCAGCAGCACCTCTAGCGGAGGAGCGTTGACCGGGGAGCTGTTTTTT; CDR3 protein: CASSTSSGGALTGELFF
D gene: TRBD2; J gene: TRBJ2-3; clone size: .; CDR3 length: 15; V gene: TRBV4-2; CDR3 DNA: TGTGCCAGCAGCCGACTCAGCGGGATAACAGATACGCAGTATTTT; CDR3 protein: CASSRLSGITDTQYF
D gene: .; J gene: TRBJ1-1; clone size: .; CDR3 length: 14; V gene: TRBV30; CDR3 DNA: TGTGCCTGGAGTATATACAGATTGAACACTGAAGCTTTCTTT; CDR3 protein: CAWSIYRLNTEAFF
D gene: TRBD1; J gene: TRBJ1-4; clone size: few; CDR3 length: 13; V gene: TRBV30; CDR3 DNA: TGTGCCTGGGCCCCGGGACAGGGTGAAAAACTGTTTTTT; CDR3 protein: CAWAPGQGEKLFF
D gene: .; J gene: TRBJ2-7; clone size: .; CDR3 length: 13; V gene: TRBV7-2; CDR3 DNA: TGTGCCAGCAGCTTAGAGGCAAGCGCCGAGCAGTACTTC; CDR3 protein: CASSLEASAEQYF
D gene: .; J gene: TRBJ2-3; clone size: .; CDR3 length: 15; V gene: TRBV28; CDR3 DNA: TGTGCCAGCAGCCCTTCGGGACGAGGGGAAGATACGCAGTATTTT; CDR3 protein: CASSPSGRGEDTQYF
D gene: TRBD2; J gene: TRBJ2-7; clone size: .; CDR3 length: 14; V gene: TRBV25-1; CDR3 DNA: TGTGCCAGCAGTACGGGCGGGAGGTCTAATGAGCAGTACTTC; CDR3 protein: CASSTGGRSNEQYF
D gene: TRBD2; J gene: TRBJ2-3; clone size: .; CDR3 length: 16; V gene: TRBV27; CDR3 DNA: TGTGCCAGCACTTACGGACTAGCGGGAAGCACAGATACGCAGTATTTT; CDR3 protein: CASTYGLAGSTDTQYF
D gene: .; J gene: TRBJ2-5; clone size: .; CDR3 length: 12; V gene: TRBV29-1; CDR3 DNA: TGCAGCGTCCTGAAGGGCGGGGAGACCCAGTACTTC; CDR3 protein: CSVLKGGETQYF
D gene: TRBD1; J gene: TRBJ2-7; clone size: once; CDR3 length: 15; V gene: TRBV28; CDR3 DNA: TGTGCCAGCAGTTTAGGGACAGGGGGCTCTCACGAGCAGTACTTC; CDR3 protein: CASSLGTGGSHEQYF
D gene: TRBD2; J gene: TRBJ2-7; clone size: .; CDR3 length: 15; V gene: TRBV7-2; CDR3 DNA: TGTGCCAGCAGCATAGCGGGAGGACTAACCTACGAGCAGTACTTC; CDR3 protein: CASSIAGGLTYEQYF
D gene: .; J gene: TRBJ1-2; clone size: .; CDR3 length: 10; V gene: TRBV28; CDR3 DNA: TGTGCCAGCAGTAGCTATGGCTACACCTTC; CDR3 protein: CASSSYGYTF
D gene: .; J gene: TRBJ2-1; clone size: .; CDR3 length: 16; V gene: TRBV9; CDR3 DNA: TGTGCCAGCAGCGTAAGGGGGGTAGACTCCTACAATGAGCAGTTCTTC; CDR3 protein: CASSVRGVDSYNEQFF
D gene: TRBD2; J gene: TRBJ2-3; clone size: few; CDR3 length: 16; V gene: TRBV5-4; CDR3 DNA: TGTGCCAGCAGCCAAGATTGGGGGACTATAACAGATACGCAGTATTTT; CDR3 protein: CASSQDWGTITDTQYF
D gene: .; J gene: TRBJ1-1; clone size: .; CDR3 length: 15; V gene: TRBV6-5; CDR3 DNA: TGTGCCAGCAGTTACTGGAACGAGGTGAACACTGAAGCTTTCTTT; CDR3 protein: CASSYWNEVNTEAFF
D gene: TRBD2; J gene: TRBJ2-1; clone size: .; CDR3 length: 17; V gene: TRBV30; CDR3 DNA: TGTGCCTGGAGTGGACTAGCGGGAGGGCCTTGGGACAATGAGCAGTTCTTC; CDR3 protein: CAWSGLAGGPWDNEQFF
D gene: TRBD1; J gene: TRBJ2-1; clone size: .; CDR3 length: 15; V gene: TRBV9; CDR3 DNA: TGTGCCAGCAGCGTAACCGGGACAGGGGGCGGTGAGCAGTTCTTC; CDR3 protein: CASSVTGTGGGEQFF